The clone carrying this T cell receptor (beta chain) was counted between two and nine times. What it binds is unknown. Germline values: CDR1 WNHNN, CDR2 SYGVQD (reference sequence). The V end was cut by 2 bases, the J end by 6 bases, with 17 bases between. This CDR3 contains 16 residues. Method: immunoSEQ multiplex PCR; TCRdb's copy keeps in-frame clones and lacks some. Among approximately 50,000 clones listed, around three quarters were seen once. These data come from a study of early stage breast cancer tumors. Study overall: About 70% of the 16 invasive tumors were ER+, PR+ and HER2-. Findings of the study overall: Compared with adjacent normal breast, tumors showed 2.5 to 3-fold denser, more clonal T cells. Commonly generated sequences made up most enriched TCRB sequences shared between patients.

Sequenced material: blood. This TCR was sampled from a person aged 30-39 years with breast cancer. The V and J genes are TRBV10-1 and TRBJ2-1; tentative D call: TRBD1 (6 bases). The CDR3 DNA reads as TGCGCCAGCAGTGAGCTGACAGGAAGAAGTCCCAATGAGCAGTTCTTC. Translation: CASSELTGRSPNEQFF.